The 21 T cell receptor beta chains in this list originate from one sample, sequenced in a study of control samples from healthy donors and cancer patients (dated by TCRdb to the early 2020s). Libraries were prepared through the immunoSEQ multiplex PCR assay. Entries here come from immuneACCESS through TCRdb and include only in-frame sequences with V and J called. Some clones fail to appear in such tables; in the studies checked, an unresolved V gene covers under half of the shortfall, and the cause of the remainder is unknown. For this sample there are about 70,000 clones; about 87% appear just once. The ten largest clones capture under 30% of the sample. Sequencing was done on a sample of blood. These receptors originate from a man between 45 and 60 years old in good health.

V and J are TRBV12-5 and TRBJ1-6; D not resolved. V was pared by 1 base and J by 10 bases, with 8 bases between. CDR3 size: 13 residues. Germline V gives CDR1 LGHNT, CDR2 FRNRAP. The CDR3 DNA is TGTGCTAGTGGTTTGGATGGGGTATCACCCCTCCACTTT. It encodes CASGLDGVSPLHF. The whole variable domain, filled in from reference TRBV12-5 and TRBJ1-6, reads DARVTQTPRHKVTEMGQEVTMRCQPILGHNTVFWYRQTMMQGLELLAYFRNRAPLDDSGMPKDRFSAEMPDATLATLKIQPSEPRDSAVYFCASGLDGVSPLHFGNGTRLTVT.

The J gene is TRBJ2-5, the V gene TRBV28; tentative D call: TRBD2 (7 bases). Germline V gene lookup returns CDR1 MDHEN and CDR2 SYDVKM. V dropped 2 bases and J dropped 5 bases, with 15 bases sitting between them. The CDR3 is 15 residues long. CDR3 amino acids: CASSLPLGRGETQYF. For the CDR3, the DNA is TGTGCCAGCAGTTTACCCCTGGGGAGGGGGGAGACCCAGTACTTC.

The CDR3 bases are TGCGCCAGCCGGGACGAACATGGCTACACCTTC. Amino acids: CASRDEHGYTF. The chain carries TRBV5-1 and TRBJ1-2, with a tentative D call TRBD1 (5 bases). Germline-derived CDR1 and CDR2 are SGHRS and YFSETQ. CDR3 length equals 11 residues. V lost 7 bases to trimming and J lost 6 bases, with 10 bases between them.

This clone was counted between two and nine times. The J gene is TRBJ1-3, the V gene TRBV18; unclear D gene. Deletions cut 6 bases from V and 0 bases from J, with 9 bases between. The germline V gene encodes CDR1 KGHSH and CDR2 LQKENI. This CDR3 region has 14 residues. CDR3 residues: CASSQGSSGNTIYF. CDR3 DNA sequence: TGTGCCAGCTCCCAAGGGAGCTCTGGAAACACCATATATTTT.

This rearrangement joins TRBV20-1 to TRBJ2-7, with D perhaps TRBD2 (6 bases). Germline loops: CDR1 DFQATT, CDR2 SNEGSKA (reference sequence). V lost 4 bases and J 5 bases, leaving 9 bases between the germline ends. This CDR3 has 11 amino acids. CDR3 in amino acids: CSATGDDEQYF. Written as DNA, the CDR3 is TGCAGTGCTACGGGAGACGACGAGCAGTACTTC.

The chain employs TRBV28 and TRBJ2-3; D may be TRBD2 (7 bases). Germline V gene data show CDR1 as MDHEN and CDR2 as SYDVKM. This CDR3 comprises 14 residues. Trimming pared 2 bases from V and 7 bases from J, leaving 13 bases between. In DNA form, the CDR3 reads TGTGCCAGCAGTTTACTACGGGGGGCGAATACGCAGTATTTT. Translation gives CASSLLRGANTQYF.

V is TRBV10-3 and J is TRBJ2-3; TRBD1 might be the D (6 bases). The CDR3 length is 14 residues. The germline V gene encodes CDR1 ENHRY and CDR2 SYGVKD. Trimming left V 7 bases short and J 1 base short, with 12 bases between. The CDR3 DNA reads TGTGCCATCACCGAGGGGGTTGGCACAGATACGCAGTATTTT. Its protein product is CAITEGVGTDTQYF.

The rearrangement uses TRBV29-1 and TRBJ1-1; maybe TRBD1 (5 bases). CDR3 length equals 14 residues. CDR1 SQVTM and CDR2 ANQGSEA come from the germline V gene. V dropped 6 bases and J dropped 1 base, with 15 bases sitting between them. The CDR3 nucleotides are TGCAGCGTCCGATCCGGGACCGGGAACACTGAAGCTTTCTTT. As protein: CSVRSGTGNTEAFF.

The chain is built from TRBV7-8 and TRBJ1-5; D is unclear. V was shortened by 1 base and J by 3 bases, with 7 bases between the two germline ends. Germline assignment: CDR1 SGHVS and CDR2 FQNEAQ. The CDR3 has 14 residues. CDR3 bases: TGTGCCAGCAGCTTAGTCGGATTCAATCAGCCCCAGCATTTT. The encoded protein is CASSLVGFNQPQHF. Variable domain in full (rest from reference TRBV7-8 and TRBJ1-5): GAGVSQSPRYKVAKRGQDVALRCDPISGHVSLFWYQQALGQGPEFLTYFQNEAQLDKSGLPSDRFFAERPEGSVSTLKIQRTQQEDSAVYLCASSLVGFNQPQHFGDGTRLSIL.

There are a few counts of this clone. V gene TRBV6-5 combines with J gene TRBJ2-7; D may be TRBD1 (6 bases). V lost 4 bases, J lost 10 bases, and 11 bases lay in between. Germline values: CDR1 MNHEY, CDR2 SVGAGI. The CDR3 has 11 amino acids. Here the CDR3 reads CASSLSGDQYF. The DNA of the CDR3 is TGTGCCAGCAGTTTATCAGGGGACCAGTACTTC.

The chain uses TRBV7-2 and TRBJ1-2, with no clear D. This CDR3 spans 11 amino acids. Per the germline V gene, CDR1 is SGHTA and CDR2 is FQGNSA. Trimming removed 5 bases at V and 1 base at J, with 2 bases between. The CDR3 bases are TGTGCCAGCAGCCTTAACTATGGCTACACCTTC. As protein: CASSLNYGYTF.

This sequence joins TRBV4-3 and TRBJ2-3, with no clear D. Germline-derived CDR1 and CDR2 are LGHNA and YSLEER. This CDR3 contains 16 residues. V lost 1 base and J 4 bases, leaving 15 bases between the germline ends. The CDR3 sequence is CASSQGAGSFADTQYF. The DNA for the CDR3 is TGCGCCAGCAGCCAAGGGGCCGGTAGTTTCGCAGATACGCAGTATTTT.

As DNA, the CDR3 is TGTGCCAGCAGCATACTAGCGGGAGTCTACAATGAGCAGTTCTTC. Translation gives CASSILAGVYNEQFF. The chain combines TRBV6-4 with TRBJ2-1, with 11 bases aligning to TRBD2. Germline CDR1 MRHNA, CDR2 SNTAGT. J gave up 3 bases and V 6 bases, and 4 bases lay outside the gene matches. This CDR3 has 15 residues.

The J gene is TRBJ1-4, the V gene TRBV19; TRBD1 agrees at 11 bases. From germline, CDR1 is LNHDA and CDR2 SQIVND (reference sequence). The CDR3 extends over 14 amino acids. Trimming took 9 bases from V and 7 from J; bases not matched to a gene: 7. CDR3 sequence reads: CASSTGTGGEKLFF. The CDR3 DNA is TGTGCCAGCTCGACCGGGACAGGGGGTGAAAAACTGTTTTTT.

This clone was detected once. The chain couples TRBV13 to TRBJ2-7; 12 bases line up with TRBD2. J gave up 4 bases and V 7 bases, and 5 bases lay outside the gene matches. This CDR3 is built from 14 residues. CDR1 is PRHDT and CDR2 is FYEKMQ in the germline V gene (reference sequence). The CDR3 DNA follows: TGTGCCAGCATCCGACTAGCGGGAGATTACGAGCAGTACTTC. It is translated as CASIRLAGDYEQYF.

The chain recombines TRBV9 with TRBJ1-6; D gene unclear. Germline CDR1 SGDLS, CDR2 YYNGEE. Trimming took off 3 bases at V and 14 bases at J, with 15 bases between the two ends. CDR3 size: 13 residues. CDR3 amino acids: CASSARPGWALHF. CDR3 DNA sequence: TGTGCCAGCAGCGCGCGACCGGGTTGGGCCCTCCACTTT.

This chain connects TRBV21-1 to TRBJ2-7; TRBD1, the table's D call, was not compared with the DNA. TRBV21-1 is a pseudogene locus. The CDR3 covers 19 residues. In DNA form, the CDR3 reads TGTGCCAGCAGCAAGATAGCTCAATCGACAGGGGGCCAGCTGGGTGAGCAGTACTTC. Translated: CASSKIAQSTGGQLGEQYF.

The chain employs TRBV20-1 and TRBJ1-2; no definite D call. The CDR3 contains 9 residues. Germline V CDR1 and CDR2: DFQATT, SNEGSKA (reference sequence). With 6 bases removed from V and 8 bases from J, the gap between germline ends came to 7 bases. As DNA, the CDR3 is TGCAGTGCAGATAGGGGCTACACCTTC. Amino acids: CSADRGYTF.

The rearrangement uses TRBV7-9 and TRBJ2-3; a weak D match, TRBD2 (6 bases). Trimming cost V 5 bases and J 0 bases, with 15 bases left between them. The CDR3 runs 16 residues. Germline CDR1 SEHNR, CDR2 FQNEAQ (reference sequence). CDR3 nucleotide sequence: TGTGCCAGCAGCGCGACTAGAGCGCCAAGCACAGATACGCAGTATTTT. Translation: CASSATRAPSTDTQYF.

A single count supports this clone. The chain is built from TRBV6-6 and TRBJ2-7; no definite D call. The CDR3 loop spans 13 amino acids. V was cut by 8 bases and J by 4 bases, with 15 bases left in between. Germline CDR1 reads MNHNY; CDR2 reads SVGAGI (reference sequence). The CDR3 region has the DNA TGTGCCAGCGAAGAAGGGTTGGAGTACGAGCAGTACTTC. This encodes CASEEGLEYEQYF.

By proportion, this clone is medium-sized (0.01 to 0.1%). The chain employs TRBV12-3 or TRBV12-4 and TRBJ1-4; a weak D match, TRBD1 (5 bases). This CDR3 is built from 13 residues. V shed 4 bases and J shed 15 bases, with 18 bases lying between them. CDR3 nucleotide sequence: TGTGCCAGCAGTTCATCCGTTGAGTTGGGGGTGTTTTTT. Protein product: CASSSSVELGVFF.